This T cell receptor beta chain is from a study of spatial heterogeneity in lung cancer. Study summary: Combinations of a unique TCR and a UMI were tallied in raw reads, and on average each appeared more than ten times.

This clonotype was counted at least ten times. Time point meaning: blood at routine non-recurrence follow-up after resection. Frozen PBMC, nontumor lung or tumor provided whole RNA, which was sequenced unsorted. Each CDR3 protein is one row after TCRdb ran MiXCR on the 5' RACE reads. The sample holds about 15,000 distinct CDR3 sequences, roughly 6.5% seen once. The sequence was obtained from a male donor with early-stage non-small cell lung cancer. This sample comprised PBMCs, obtained at follow-up.

DNA of the CDR3: TGTGCCAGCAGCTTGCTGAACACCGGGGAGCTGTTTTTT. Its translation: CASSLLNTGELFF. The gene calls are TRBV7-7 and TRBJ2-2; D is ambiguous. The CDR3 spans 13 residues. V was cut by 3 bases and J by 1 base, with 3 bases left in between. Germline assignment: CDR1 SSHAT and CDR2 FNYEAQ (reference sequence).